The source of this T cell receptor beta chain is a study of T cells in localized non-small cell lung cancer. Overall study findings and caveats: A higher density of T cells in blood coincided with extended overall survival. A median of 57 clones ranked among the top 100 in tumor appeared in adjacent lung. Uninvolved adjacent lung had the highest recorded T cell clonality, with tumor below it. As only one tumor region underwent sequencing, heterogeneity remains possible.

Assay: immunoSEQ multiplex PCR; the TCRdb copy retains only in-frame clones and omits some. The sample consists of 3,200 or so clones, around 22% of them appearing once. Germline lookup yields CDR1 GTSNPN and CDR2 SVGIG (reference sequence). Trimming cost V 0 bases and J 6 bases, with 5 bases left between them. The CDR3 consists of 12 residues. This clone is deemed large. The antigen remains unidentified. The chain combines TRBV30 with TRBJ2-2; D is ambiguous. Material: lung tumor tissue, obtained before any cancer treatment. This TCR was sampled from a man aged 40 to 70 with stage I lung adenocarcinoma. The CDR3 coding sequence is TGTGCCTGGAGTGTACTCCCCGGGGAGCTGTTTTTT. Translation gives CAWSVLPGELFF.